This T cell receptor (beta chain) came from a study of T cell responses to AZD1222 COVID-19 vaccine. Pooling of second doses given at about 4 or about 12 weeks was done. Clones were sequenced by immunoSEQ multiplex PCR, and TCRdb holds only the in-frame ones, with some missing. The repertoire includes over 100,000 clones, 87% of them detected once, and around 2.6% sits in the top ten. Unmatched junction bases numbered 4, after V lost 5 bases and J lost 6 bases. The CDR3 consists of 13 residues. Germline CDR1 LGHDT, CDR2 YNNKEL (reference sequence). In the case of this clone: No antigen is known for it.

Study-wide findings and caveats: At baseline, seropositivity was found in only a handful of AZD1222 recipients.

The sequencing here drew on peripheral blood, taken 28 days after the second AZD1222 dose. The source of this sequence is an adult who received the AZD1222 COVID-19 vaccine. This chain uses TRBV3-1 (or the pseudogene TRBV3-2) with TRBJ2-1; 7 positions match TRBD2. CDR3 protein: CASSWGGPNEQFF. Here the CDR3 DNA reads TGTGCCAGCAGCTGGGGGGGACCCAATGAGCAGTTCTTC.